This is a list of T cell receptor beta chains from one sample in a study of blood T cell repertoires in COVID-19. Method: immunoSEQ multiplex PCR; TCRdb's copy keeps in-frame clones and lacks some. The sample yields approximately 130,000 clones, about 86% seen once. Sequencing input: peripheral blood. These receptors all come from a woman between 50 and 59 years old who had recovered from COVID-19. The CDR3 runs from the conserved cysteine through the conserved F or W. Each record gives: V gene, J gene, D gene, clone size, CDR3 protein, CDR3 DNA. D genes are given only for firm matches. A clone size is listed for some rows: how often the clone was seen (once, few, many), or a class if it is expanded.

>TRBV30|TRBJ2-7|NA|NA
CAWSVLGRRSYEQYF
TGTGCCTGGAGTGTACTGGGCCGACGGTCCTACGAGCAGTACTTC
>TRBV18|TRBJ1-1|NA|NA
CASSPAMNTEAFF
TGTGCCAGCTCACCGGCCATGAACACTGAAGCTTTCTTT
>TRBV20-1|TRBJ2-1|NA|NA
CSATRYNEQFF
TGCAGCGCTACTAGGTACAATGAGCAGTTCTTC
>TRBV19|TRBJ1-2|TRBD1|NA
CASSTDRGQGYTF
TGTGCCAGTAGTACGGACAGGGGGCAAGGCTACACCTTC
>TRBV4-1|TRBJ2-3|NA|NA
CASSQGGRGSTDTQYF
TGCGCCAGCAGCCAAGGGGGCAGGGGAAGCACAGATACGCAGTATTTT
>TRBV4-2|TRBJ2-3|NA|NA
CASSQAGTVRDTQYF
TGTGCCAGCAGCCAAGCCGGGACTGTCCGAGATACGCAGTATTTT
>TRBV5-1|TRBJ2-7|NA|NA
CASSLVPGIKYEQYF
TGCGCCAGCAGCTTGGTTCCGGGGATAAAGTACGAGCAGTACTTC
>TRBV7-3|TRBJ2-1|NA|NA
CASSLTGEEYNEQFF
TGTGCCAGCAGCTTAACGGGGGAGGAGTACAATGAGCAGTTCTTC
>TRBV2|TRBJ2-7|TRBD2|NA
CASSVGGKGSYEQYF
TGTGCCAGCAGTGTCGGGGGGAAAGGCTCCTACGAGCAGTACTTC
>TRBV4-1|TRBJ1-1|NA|NA
CASSQRPRGPGWGTEAFF
TGCGCCAGCAGCCAACGGCCCCGAGGTCCGGGGTGGGGTACTGAAGCTTTCTTT
>TRBV29-1|TRBJ2-6|NA|once
CSVEDPTRGGFSGANVLTF
TGCAGCGTTGAAGATCCAACGCGCGGAGGTTTTAGCGGGGCCAACGTCCTGACTTTC
>TRBV19|TRBJ1-1|TRBD1|NA
CASSMNSVGTGALNTEAFF
TGTGCCAGTAGTATGAATAGTGTGGGTACAGGGGCCCTGAACACTGAAGCTTTCTTT
>TRBV19|TRBJ1-1|TRBD1|NA
CASTTGTGLAFF
TGTGCCAGTACCACCGGGACAGGGTTAGCTTTCTTT
>TRBV19|TRBJ2-5|NA|NA
CASSTLPRGRETQYF
TGTGCCAGTAGTACCCTCCCCCGGGGGAGAGAGACCCAGTACTTC
>TRBV14|TRBJ2-1|TRBD2|NA
CASSRGLAGAGGEQFF
TGTGCCAGCAGCCGGGGACTAGCGGGAGCGGGTGGTGAGCAGTTCTTC
>TRBV7-2|TRBJ2-2|NA|NA
CASSSTGTLNTGELFF
TGTGCCAGCAGCTCAACCGGGACACTGAACACCGGGGAGCTGTTTTTT
>TRBV27|TRBJ2-7|NA|few
CASRDRQDAYEQYF
TGTGCCAGCAGGGATCGACAGGACGCCTACGAGCAGTACTTC
>TRBV3-1/TRBV3-2|TRBJ2-5|NA|few
CASSHLGGGETQYF
TGTGCCAGCAGCCATCTCGGCGGCGGGGAGACCCAGTACTTC
>TRBV6-5|TRBJ2-3|TRBD2|NA
CASSLQRGSTDTQYF
TGTGCCAGCAGCCTACAGCGGGGGAGCACAGATACGCAGTATTTT
>TRBV7-2|TRBJ2-5|TRBD2|NA
CASSPMGGEETQYF
TGTGCCAGCAGCCCGATGGGAGGGGAAGAGACCCAGTACTTC
>TRBV6-5|TRBJ2-3|NA|NA
CASSWGGYPGDTQYF
TGTGCCAGCAGTTGGGGCGGATATCCTGGAGATACGCAGTATTTT
>TRBV5-1|TRBJ2-1|NA|NA
CASSLAGTLGGFF
TGCGCCAGCAGCTTGGCCGGGACCCTAGGGGGGTTCTTC
>TRBV7-9|TRBJ2-1|TRBD2|NA
CASSRGRAGEHQFF
TGTGCCAGCAGCCGAGGGAGGGCGGGAGAACATCAGTTCTTC
>TRBV12-3/TRBV12-4|TRBJ2-7|NA|NA
CASSLGAEQYF
TGTGCCAGCAGTTTAGGCGCCGAGCAGTACTTC
>TRBV11-3|TRBJ2-7|TRBD2|NA
CASSAGLAGVMIEQYF
TGTGCCAGCAGCGCCGGACTAGCGGGAGTAATGATCGAGCAGTACTTC
>TRBV2|TRBJ1-6|TRBD1|NA
CASSVEQGDSPLHF
TGTGCCAGCAGTGTGGAACAGGGGGATTCACCCCTCCACTTT
>TRBV30|TRBJ2-4|NA|NA
CAWSDNALAKNIQYF
TGTGCCTGGAGCGACAATGCCCTAGCCAAAAACATTCAGTACTTC
>TRBV12-3/TRBV12-4|TRBJ2-3|TRBD1|NA
CASSLGQGAQYF
TGTGCCAGCAGTTTGGGACAGGGTGCGCAGTATTTT
>TRBV19|TRBJ1-1|NA|NA
CASRISVTEAFF
TGTGCCAGTAGGATATCCGTGACTGAAGCTTTCTTT
>TRBV5-1|TRBJ2-7|TRBD2|NA
CASSLVSSGRVREQYF
TGCGCCAGCAGCTTGGTTTCTAGCGGGAGGGTACGGGAGCAGTACTTC
>TRBV3-1/TRBV3-2|TRBJ1-2|TRBD1|NA
CASSLRTGSGYTF
TGTGCCAGCAGCCTTCGGACAGGGTCTGGCTACACCTTC
>TRBV2|TRBJ1-1|TRBD1|NA
CASRGTVSEAFF
TGTGCCAGCAGGGGGACAGTTTCTGAAGCTTTCTTT
>TRBV7-2|TRBJ1-2|TRBD1|NA
CASSSRTGVYGYTF
TGTGCCAGCAGCTCCCGGACAGGAGTGTATGGCTACACCTTC
>TRBV4-3|TRBJ1-5|TRBD1|NA
CASSLLTGDDQPQHF
TGCGCCAGCAGCCTCCTGACAGGGGATGATCAGCCCCAGCATTTT
>TRBV18|TRBJ2-4|NA|NA
CASSPLRIQRGGQNIQYF
TGTGCCAGCTCACCCCTCCGGATTCAGCGCGGGGGCCAAAACATTCAGTACTTC
>TRBV27|TRBJ1-2|TRBD1|NA
CASSDHPGQGYYGYTF
TGTGCCAGCAGCGACCACCCGGGACAGGGCTATTATGGCTACACCTTC
>TRBV29-1|TRBJ1-1|TRBD1|many
CSGTGGWGMNTEAFF
TGCAGCGGGACAGGGGGCTGGGGTATGAACACTGAAGCTTTCTTT
>TRBV30|TRBJ2-6|TRBD1|NA
CAWSVTGGSGANVLTF
TGTGCCTGGAGTGTTACAGGGGGCTCTGGGGCCAACGTCCTGACTTTC
>TRBV4-2|TRBJ2-3|TRBD1|NA
CASSRGTGGRADTQYF
TGTGCCAGCAGCCGTGGGACAGGGGGAAGGGCAGATACGCAGTATTTT
>TRBV15|TRBJ1-5|NA|once
CATSRVLTDDQPQHF
TGTGCCACCAGCAGAGTTCTGACAGACGATCAGCCCCAGCATTTT
>TRBV12-5|TRBJ1-6|NA|once
CASGLRGSTVDSPLHF
TGTGCTAGTGGTTTAAGGGGCTCCACGGTTGATTCACCCCTCCACTTT
>TRBV19|TRBJ2-2|TRBD2|NA
CASSQGLGSPGELFF
TGTGCCAGTAGTCAGGGACTAGGGTCCCCCGGGGAGCTGTTTTTT
>TRBV30|TRBJ2-7|NA|few
CAWSVWGKLSYEQYF
TGTGCCTGGAGTGTATGGGGCAAGCTCTCCTACGAGCAGTACTTC
>TRBV15|TRBJ1-4|NA|NA
CATSRDRGTNEKLFF
TGTGCCACCAGCAGAGACAGGGGCACTAATGAAAAACTGTTTTTT
>TRBV9|TRBJ1-2|NA|once
CASSVDAGVYGYTF
TGTGCCAGCAGCGTAGACGCCGGGGTCTATGGCTACACCTTC
>TRBV7-3|TRBJ1-1|NA|once
CASSLTPGFTEAFF
TGTGCCAGCAGCTTAACTCCAGGGTTCACTGAAGCTTTCTTT
>TRBV7-2|TRBJ1-1|NA|NA
CASSGEGYTEAFF
TGTGCCAGCAGCGGAGAGGGTTACACTGAAGCTTTCTTT
>TRBV10-3|TRBJ1-6|NA|NA
CAISEPTRSSPLHF
TGTGCCATCAGTGAGCCTACAAGGAGTTCACCCCTCCACTTT
>TRBV5-1|TRBJ2-1|NA|NA
CASSGGRSSYNEQFF
TGCGCCAGCAGCGGGGGCCGGAGCTCCTACAATGAGCAGTTCTTC
>TRBV28|TRBJ1-2|TRBD1|NA
CASSLGTVSSYGYTF
TGTGCCAGCAGTTTGGGGACAGTTTCTAGCTATGGCTACACCTTC
>TRBV29-1|TRBJ2-3|NA|NA
CSAAQRGNTQYF
TGCAGCGCCGCTCAAAGGGGCAATACGCAGTATTTT
>TRBV3-1/TRBV3-2|TRBJ2-2|TRBD1|NA
CASSPLTGFATGELFF
TGTGCCAGCAGCCCTTTGACAGGGTTTGCCACCGGGGAGCTGTTTTTT
>TRBV19|TRBJ2-5|TRBD1|NA
CASSRGWSETQYF
TGTGCCAGTAGCAGGGGGTGGTCGGAGACCCAGTACTTC
>TRBV2|TRBJ1-4|NA|NA
CASSLSGSRRGEKLFF
TGTGCCAGCAGCCTGTCCGGGTCACGCCGGGGTGAAAAACTGTTTTTT
>TRBV10-3|TRBJ1-2|TRBD1|NA
CAISGRDSSLTF
TGTGCCATCAGTGGCCGGGACAGCTCGCTAACCTTC
>TRBV11-2|TRBJ2-7|NA|NA
CASMSSTTGSSYEQYF
TGTGCCAGTATGTCCTCCACCACAGGTAGCTCCTACGAGCAGTACTTC